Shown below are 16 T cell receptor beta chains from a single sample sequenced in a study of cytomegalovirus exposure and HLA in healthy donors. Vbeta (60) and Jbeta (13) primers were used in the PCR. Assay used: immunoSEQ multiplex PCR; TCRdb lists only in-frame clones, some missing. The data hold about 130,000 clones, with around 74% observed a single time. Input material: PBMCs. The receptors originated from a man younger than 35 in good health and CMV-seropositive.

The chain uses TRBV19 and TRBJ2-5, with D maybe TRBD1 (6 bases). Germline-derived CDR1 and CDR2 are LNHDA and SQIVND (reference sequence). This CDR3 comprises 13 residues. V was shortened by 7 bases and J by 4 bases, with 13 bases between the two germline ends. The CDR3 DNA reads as TGTGCCAGTAAATCACAGGGTGTAGAGACCCAGTACTTC. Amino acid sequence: CASKSQGVETQYF.

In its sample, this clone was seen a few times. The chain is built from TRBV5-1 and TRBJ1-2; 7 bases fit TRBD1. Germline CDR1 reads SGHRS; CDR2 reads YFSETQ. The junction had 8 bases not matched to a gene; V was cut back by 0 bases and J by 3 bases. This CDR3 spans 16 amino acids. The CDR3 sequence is CASSLEDRIFHYGYTF. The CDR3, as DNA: TGCGCCAGCAGCTTGGAGGACAGGATATTTCACTATGGCTACACCTTC.

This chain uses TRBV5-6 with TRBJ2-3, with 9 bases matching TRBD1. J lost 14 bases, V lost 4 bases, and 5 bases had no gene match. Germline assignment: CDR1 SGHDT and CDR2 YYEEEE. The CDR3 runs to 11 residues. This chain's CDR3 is CASSLGTGTYF. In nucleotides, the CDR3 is TGTGCCAGCAGCCTCGGGACAGGGACGTATTTT.

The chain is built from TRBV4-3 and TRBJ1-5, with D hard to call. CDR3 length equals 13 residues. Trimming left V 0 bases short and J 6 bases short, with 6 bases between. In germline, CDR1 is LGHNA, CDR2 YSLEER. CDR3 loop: CASSQDGVQPQHF. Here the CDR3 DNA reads TGCGCCAGCAGCCAAGACGGTGTTCAGCCCCAGCATTTT.

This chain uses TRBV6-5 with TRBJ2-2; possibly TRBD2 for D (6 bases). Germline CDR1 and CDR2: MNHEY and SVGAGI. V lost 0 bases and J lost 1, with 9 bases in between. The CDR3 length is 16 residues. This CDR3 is CASSYSMGGNTGELFF. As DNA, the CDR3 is TGTGCCAGCAGTTACTCGATGGGAGGGAACACCGGGGAGCTGTTTTTT.

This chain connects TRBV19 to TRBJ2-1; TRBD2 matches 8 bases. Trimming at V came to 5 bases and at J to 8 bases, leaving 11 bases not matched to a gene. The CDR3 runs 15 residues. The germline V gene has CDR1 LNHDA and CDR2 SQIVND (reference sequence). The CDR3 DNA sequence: TGTGCCAGTAGTTCCCGCCCCGGGGGGGCGGATGAGCAGTTCTTC. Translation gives CASSSRPGGADEQFF.

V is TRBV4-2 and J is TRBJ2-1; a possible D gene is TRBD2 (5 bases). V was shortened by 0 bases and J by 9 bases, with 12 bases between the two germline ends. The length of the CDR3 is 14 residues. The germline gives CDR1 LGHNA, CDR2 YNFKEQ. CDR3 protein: CASSQEVASTEQFF. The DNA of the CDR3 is TGTGCCAGCAGCCAAGAAGTAGCTAGCACTGAGCAGTTCTTC.

The CDR3 nucleotides read TGTGCCAGCAGTATTCAGGTTGAGCAGTTCTTC. Its translation: CASSIQVEQFF. This sequence joins TRBV6-6 and TRBJ2-1; D gene unclear. Germline CDR1 reads MNHNY; CDR2 reads SVGAGI (reference sequence). The CDR3 consists of 11 residues. V lost 5 bases and J lost 9, with 8 bases in between.

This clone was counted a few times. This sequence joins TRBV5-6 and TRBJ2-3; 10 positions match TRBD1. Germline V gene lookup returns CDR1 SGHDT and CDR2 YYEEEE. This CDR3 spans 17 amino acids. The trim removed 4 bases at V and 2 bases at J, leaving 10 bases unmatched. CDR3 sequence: CASSGGQGDYTTDTQYF. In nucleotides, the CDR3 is TGTGCCAGCAGCGGAGGACAGGGGGACTATACCACAGATACGCAGTATTTT.

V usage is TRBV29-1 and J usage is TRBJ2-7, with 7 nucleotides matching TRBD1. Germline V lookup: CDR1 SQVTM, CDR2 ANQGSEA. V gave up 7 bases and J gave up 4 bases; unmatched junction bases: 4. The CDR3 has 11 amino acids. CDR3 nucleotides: TGCAGCGCGGGACAGCTGTACGAGCAGTACTTC. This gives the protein CSAGQLYEQYF.

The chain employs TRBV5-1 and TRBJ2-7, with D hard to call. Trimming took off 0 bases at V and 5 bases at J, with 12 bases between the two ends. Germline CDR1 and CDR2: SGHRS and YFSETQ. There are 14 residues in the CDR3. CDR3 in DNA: TGCGCCAGCAGCTTGGATGACAATTTGGACGAGCAGTACTTC. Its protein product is CASSLDDNLDEQYF. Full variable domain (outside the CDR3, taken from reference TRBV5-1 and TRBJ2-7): KAGVTQTPRYLIKTRGQQVTLSCSPISGHRSVSWYQQTPGQGLQFLFEYFSETQRNKGNFPGRFSGRQFSNSRSEMNVSTLELGDSALYLCASSLDDNLDEQYFGPGTRLTVT.

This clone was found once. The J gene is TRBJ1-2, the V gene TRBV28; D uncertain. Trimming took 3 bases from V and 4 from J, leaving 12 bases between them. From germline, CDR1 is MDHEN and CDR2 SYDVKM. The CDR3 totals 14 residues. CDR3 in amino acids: CASSFGGPSYGYTF. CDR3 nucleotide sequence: TGTGCCAGCAGTTTTGGTGGCCCCTCCTATGGCTACACCTTC.

The CDR3 protein is CASSLEVSYEQYF. DNA for the CDR3: TGCGCCAGCAGCTTAGAGGTCTCCTACGAGCAGTACTTC. V and J are TRBV5-1 and TRBJ2-7; D gene unclear. The CDR3 sequence is 13 residues long. Per germline, CDR1 SGHRS and CDR2 YFSETQ. V shed 2 bases and J shed 0 bases, with 6 bases lying between them.

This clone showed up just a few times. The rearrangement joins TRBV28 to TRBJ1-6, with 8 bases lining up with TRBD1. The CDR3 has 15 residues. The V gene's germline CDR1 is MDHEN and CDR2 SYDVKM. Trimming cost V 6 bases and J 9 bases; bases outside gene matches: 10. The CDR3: CASSFLQGEGSPLHF. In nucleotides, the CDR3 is TGTGCCAGCAGCTTTCTACAGGGGGAGGGTTCACCCCTCCACTTT.

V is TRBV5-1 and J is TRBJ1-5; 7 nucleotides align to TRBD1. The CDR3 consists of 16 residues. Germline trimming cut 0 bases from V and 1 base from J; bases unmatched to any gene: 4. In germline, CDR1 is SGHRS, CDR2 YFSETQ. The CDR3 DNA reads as TGCGCCAGCAGCTTGGATTTCAGGGGGAGCAATCAGCCCCAGCATTTT. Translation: CASSLDFRGSNQPQHF.

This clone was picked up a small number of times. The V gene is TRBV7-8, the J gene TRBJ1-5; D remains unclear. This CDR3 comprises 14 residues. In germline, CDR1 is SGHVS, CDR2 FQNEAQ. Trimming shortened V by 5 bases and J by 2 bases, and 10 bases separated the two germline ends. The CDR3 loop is CASSRGVGNQPQHF. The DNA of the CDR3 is TGTGCCAGCAGCCGGGGTGTGGGCAATCAGCCCCAGCATTTT.